Shown below are 10 T cell receptor beta chains from a single sample sequenced in a study of a mutant IDH1 vaccine in newly diagnosed glioma. Regarding time point: week 47, end of study. The investigators gave 300 ug of mutant IDH1 20-mer peptide in each vaccine dose, together with topical imiquimod. No antigen has been assigned to these receptors. Libraries were prepared by immunoSEQ multiplex PCR; TCRdb keeps only in-frame clonotypes and omits some of them. The profile shows around 100,000 clones, roughly 86% of them singletons. The source was PBMCs, collected from a glioma patient whose treatment included an IDH1 peptide vaccine. The receptors were sampled from a woman aged 50 to 60 with glioma.

This sequence joins TRBV7-6 and TRBJ2-1; 10 bases align to TRBD2. The CDR3 loop spans 15 amino acids. Germline loops: CDR1 SGHVS, CDR2 FNYEAQ. With 5 bases clipped from V and 2 bases from J, the junction kept 3 bases outside the gene matches. In DNA, the CDR3 is TGTGCCAGCAGCATGACTAGCGGGCCCTACAATGAGCAGTTCTTC. Amino acid sequence: CASSMTSGPYNEQFF.

The chain carries TRBV6-5 and TRBJ2-1, with D possibly matching TRBD1 (6 bases). The V gene lost 5 bases and the J gene lost 10 bases, with 12 bases spanning the gap. The CDR3 loop spans 12 amino acids. CDR1 and CDR2 (germline): MNHEY, SVGAGI. In nucleotides, the CDR3 is TGTGCCAGCAGTGACAGGTTATCGGAGCAGTTCTTC. Its translation is CASSDRLSEQFF.

This chain uses TRBV10-1 with TRBJ2-5; unclear D gene. The CDR3 extends over 13 amino acids. Per germline, CDR1 WNHNN and CDR2 SYGVQD (reference sequence). Trimming left V 3 bases short and J 4 bases short, with 9 bases between. The DNA of the CDR3 is TGCGCCAGCAGTGAAGGACCGTCAGAGACCCAGTACTTC. Translation gives CASSEGPSETQYF.

The chain combines TRBV5-1 with TRBJ2-5, with D perhaps matching TRBD1 (6 bases). The CDR3 runs to 13 residues. Trimming removed 4 bases from V and 3 bases from J, with 10 bases in between. In germline, CDR1 is SGHRS, CDR2 YFSETQ. The CDR3 DNA reads as TGCGCCAGCAGCGGGGGCCCTGAAGAGACCCAGTACTTC. It encodes CASSGGPEETQYF. Full variable domain (rest looked up from reference TRBV5-1 and TRBJ2-5): KAGVTQTPRYLIKTRGQQVTLSCSPISGHRSVSWYQQTPGQGLQFLFEYFSETQRNKGNFPGRFSGRQFSNSRSEMNVSTLELGDSALYLCASSGGPEETQYFGPGTRLLVL.

The chain carries TRBV7-9 and TRBJ1-5; D unclear. Trimming cost V 4 bases and J 0 bases, with 16 bases left between them. Germline values: CDR1 SEHNR, CDR2 FQNEAQ (reference sequence). The CDR3 length is 17 residues. The CDR3, as DNA: TGTGCCAGCAGCTCCCTAGCGACCGGTTATAGCAATCAGCCCCAGCATTTT. This codes for CASSSLATGYSNQPQHF.

The rearrangement links TRBV19 to TRBJ2-2, with D unresolved. The V gene lost 3 bases and the J gene lost 1 base, with 6 bases spanning the gap. The germline CDR1 and CDR2 sequences are LNHDA and SQIVND (reference sequence). The CDR3 loop spans 14 amino acids. CDR3 sequence: CASSMSGNTGELFF. CDR3 DNA sequence: TGTGCCAGTAGTATGTCAGGGAACACCGGGGAGCTGTTTTTT.

This chain uses TRBV10-1 with TRBJ2-1, with 10 bases lining up with TRBD1. Germline V lookup: CDR1 WNHNN, CDR2 SYGVQD (reference sequence). J lost 2 bases, V lost 6 bases, and 7 bases had no gene match. This CDR3 is 16 amino acids long. This chain's CDR3 is CASSPGGTGAYNEQFF. CDR3 nucleotide sequence: TGCGCCAGCAGCCCGGGGGGGACAGGGGCCTACAATGAGCAGTTCTTC.

The CDR3: CSVAPTGTDTQYF. The CDR3 DNA is TGCAGCGTTGCCCCGACAGGCACAGATACGCAGTATTTT. This rearrangement joins TRBV29-1 to TRBJ2-3, with D possibly TRBD1 on 5 matching bases. V was clipped by 4 bases and J by 1 base, with 9 bases between them. This CDR3 has 13 residues. CDR1 is SQVTM and CDR2 is ANQGSEA in the germline V gene.

The gene calls are TRBV5-1 and TRBJ2-2; no definite D call. Per germline, CDR1 SGHRS and CDR2 YFSETQ. V dropped 1 base and J dropped 0 bases, with 7 bases sitting between them. There are 15 residues in the CDR3. The CDR3 bases are TGCGCCAGCAGCTTGACTACCTCGAACACCGGGGAGCTGTTTTTT. This gives the protein CASSLTTSNTGELFF.

CDR3 residues: CASSLSGRVNEKLFF. The DNA of the CDR3 is TGTGCCAGCAGTTTATCGGGACGGGTTAATGAAAAACTGTTTTTT. The chain links TRBV28 to TRBJ1-4, with D tentatively TRBD1 (5 bases). The V and J ends lost 1 base and 4 bases respectively, with 10 bases between them. The germline V gene encodes CDR1 MDHEN and CDR2 SYDVKM. The CDR3 contains 15 residues.